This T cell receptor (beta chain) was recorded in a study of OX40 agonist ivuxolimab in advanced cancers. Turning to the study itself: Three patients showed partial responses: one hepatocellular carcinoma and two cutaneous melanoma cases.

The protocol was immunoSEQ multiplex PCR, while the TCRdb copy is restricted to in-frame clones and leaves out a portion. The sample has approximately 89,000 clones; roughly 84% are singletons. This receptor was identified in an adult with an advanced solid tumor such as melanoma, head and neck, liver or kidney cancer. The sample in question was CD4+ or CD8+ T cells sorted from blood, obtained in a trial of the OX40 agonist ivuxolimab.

CDR3 sequence: CASSLGVVGDRGYGYTF. The CDR3, as DNA: TGTGCCAGCAGCTTAGGGGTCGTAGGGGACAGAGGTTATGGCTACACCTTC. V is TRBV7-2 and J is TRBJ1-2; TRBD1 agrees at 7 bases. The CDR3 loop spans 17 amino acids. Germline V gene sequence: CDR1 SGHTA, CDR2 FQGNSA. V shed 1 base, J shed 5 bases, and the junction held 13 bases outside the gene matches. The variable domain in full, with the rest retrieved from reference TRBV7-2 and TRBJ1-2, is GAGVSQSPSNKVTEKGKDVELRCDPISGHTALYWYRQSLGQGLEFLIYFQGNSAPDKSGLPSDRFSAERTGGSVSTLTIQRTQQEDSAVYLCASSLGVVGDRGYGYTFGSGTRLTVV.